The 8 T cell receptor beta chains listed next were all sequenced from one sample in a study of control samples from healthy donors and cancer patients. This table comes from immunoSEQ multiplex PCR, and its TCRdb copy is limited to in-frame clones, with some not included. This sample carries about 410,000 clones, 80% to 95% of them seen once, and the ten largest clones take more than 6%. The sequenced sample consisted of PBMCs. The receptors originated from a man aged 40-55 years with head and neck cancer.

This clone was seen repeatedly, ten times or more. The chain links TRBV10-1 to TRBJ2-3; tentative D call: TRBD2 (6 bases). This CDR3 is built from 16 residues. Germline values: CDR1 WNHNN, CDR2 SYGVQD (reference sequence). V shed 2 bases and J shed 2 bases, with 14 bases lying between them. As DNA, the CDR3 is TGCGCCAGCAGTGAGCTGGTTAGCGGAATCACAGATACGCAGTATTTT. Encoded protein: CASSELVSGITDTQYF.

The rearrangement links TRBV6-2 or TRBV6-3 to TRBJ2-3; the match to TRBD1 covers 9 bases. Trimming took 6 bases from V and 1 from J; bases not matched to a gene: 8. Looked up from germline, CDR1 is MNHEY and CDR2 is SVGEGT. This CDR3 is 16 amino acids long. The CDR3 spells CASSQPGDRGTDTQYF. CDR3 nucleotide sequence: TGTGCCAGCAGCCAGCCAGGGGACAGGGGCACAGATACGCAGTATTTT.

This chain joins TRBV3-1 (or the pseudogene TRBV3-2) and TRBJ1-2, with 11 nucleotides matching TRBD1. The germline gives CDR1 LGHDT, CDR2 YNNKEL (reference sequence). The CDR3 loop spans 15 amino acids. J was trimmed by 4 bases and V by 4 bases; bases with no gene match: 5. CDR3 nucleotide sequence: TGTGCCAGCAGCCCGGACAGGGGGCGCCTCTATGGCTACACCTTC. This codes for CASSPDRGRLYGYTF.

This clone was seen just once. This specimen includes other DNA sequences encoding the same CDR3. The chain has TRBV7-2 and TRBJ2-7; 14 positions match TRBD2. Germline V gives CDR1 SGHTA, CDR2 FQGNSA. V was pared by 4 bases and J by 5 bases, with 1 base of the junction left unmatched. The CDR3 sequence is 14 residues long. The DNA for the CDR3 is TGTGCCAGCAGCTCGGGACTAGCGGGAGACGAGCAGTACTTC. Its translation: CASSSGLAGDEQYF. Full variable domain (missing parts from reference TRBV7-2 and TRBJ2-7): GAGVSQSPSNKVTEKGKDVELRCDPISGHTALYWYRQSLGQGLEFLIYFQGNSAPDKSGLPSDRFSAERTGGSVSTLTIQRTQQEDSAVYLCASSSGLAGDEQYFGPGTRLTVT.

The CDR3 DNA follows: TGTGCCAGCAGCCCCAGGACAGGCAATAATTCACCCCTCCACTTT. As protein: CASSPRTGNNSPLHF. This sequence joins TRBV11-2 and TRBJ1-6; 7 bases match TRBD1. There are 15 residues in the CDR3. Germline V lookup: CDR1 SGHAT, CDR2 FQNNGV. V lost 5 bases and J lost 5; bases outside the gene matches: 6.

The J gene is TRBJ2-3, the V gene TRBV7-2; 8 bases agree with TRBD1. Germline V lookup: CDR1 SGHTA, CDR2 FQGNSA. The V gene end was trimmed by 4 bases and the J gene end by 0 bases; junction bases not matched to a gene: 3. CDR3 length equals 15 residues. CDR3 in DNA: TGTGCCAGCAGCTCCCGGGACAGGAGCACAGATACGCAGTATTTT. Translated, it gives CASSSRDRSTDTQYF.

The chain combines TRBV6-2 or TRBV6-3 with TRBJ2-1; 14 bases agree with TRBD2. The CDR3 length is 20 residues. Per germline, CDR1 MNHEY and CDR2 SVGEGT. Trimming removed 2 bases from V and 0 bases from J; junction bases left unmatched: 9. This CDR3 reads CASSYPGTSGSLSSYNEQFF. The CDR3 region has the DNA TGTGCCAGCAGTTACCCCGGGACTAGCGGGAGTTTGAGCTCCTACAATGAGCAGTTCTTC.

The CDR3 DNA reads TGCGCCAGCAGCTCCGGGGGGGCGACGAAAATTAACAATGAGCAGTTCTTC. Its translation: CASSSGGATKINNEQFF. The chain uses TRBV10-1 and TRBJ2-1, with 8 bases lining up with TRBD2. Germline V CDR1 and CDR2: WNHNN, SYGVQD (reference sequence). This CDR3 is built from 17 residues. The junction had 15 bases not matched to a gene; V was cut back by 6 bases and J by 5 bases.